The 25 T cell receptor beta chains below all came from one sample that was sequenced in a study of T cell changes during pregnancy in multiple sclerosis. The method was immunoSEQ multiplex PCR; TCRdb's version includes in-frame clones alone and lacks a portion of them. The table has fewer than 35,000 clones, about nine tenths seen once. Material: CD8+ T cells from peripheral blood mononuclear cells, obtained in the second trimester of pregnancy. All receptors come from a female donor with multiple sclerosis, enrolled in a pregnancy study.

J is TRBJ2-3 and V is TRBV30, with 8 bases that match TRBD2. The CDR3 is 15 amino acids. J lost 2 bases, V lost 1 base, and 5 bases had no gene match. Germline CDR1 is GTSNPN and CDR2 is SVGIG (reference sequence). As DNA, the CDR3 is TGTGCCTGGAGTGCTAGCGGGCAATTCACAGATACGCAGTATTTT. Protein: CAWSASGQFTDTQYF.

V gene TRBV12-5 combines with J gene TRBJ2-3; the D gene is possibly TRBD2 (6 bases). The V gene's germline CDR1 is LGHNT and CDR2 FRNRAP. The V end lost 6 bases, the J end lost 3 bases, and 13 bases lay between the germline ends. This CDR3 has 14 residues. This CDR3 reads CASGRGWGTDTQYF. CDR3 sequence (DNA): TGTGCTAGTGGCCGGGGGTGGGGGACAGATACGCAGTATTTT.

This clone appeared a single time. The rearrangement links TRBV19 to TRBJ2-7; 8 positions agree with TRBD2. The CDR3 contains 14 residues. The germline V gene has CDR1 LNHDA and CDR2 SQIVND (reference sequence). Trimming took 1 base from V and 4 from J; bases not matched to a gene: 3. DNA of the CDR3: TGTGCCAGTAGTATAGGGACTAGCATTTACGAGCAGTACTTC. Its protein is CASSIGTSIYEQYF.

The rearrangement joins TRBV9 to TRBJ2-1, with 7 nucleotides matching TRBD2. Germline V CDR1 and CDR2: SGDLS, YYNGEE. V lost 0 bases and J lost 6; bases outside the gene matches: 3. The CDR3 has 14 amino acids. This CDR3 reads CASSVAGGPNEQFF. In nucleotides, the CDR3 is TGTGCCAGCAGCGTAGCGGGAGGCCCCAATGAGCAGTTCTTC.

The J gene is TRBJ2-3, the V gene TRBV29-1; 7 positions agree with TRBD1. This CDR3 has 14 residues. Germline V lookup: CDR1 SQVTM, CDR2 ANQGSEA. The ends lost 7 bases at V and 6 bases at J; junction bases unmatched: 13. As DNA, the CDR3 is TGCAGCGCCCTGCAGGGGGTGGGATGGGATACGCAGTATTTT. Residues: CSALQGVGWDTQYF.

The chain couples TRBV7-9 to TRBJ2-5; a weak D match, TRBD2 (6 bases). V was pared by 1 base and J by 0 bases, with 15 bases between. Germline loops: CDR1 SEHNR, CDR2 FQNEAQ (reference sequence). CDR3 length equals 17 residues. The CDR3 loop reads CASSLDRASEYQETQYF. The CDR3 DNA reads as TGTGCCAGCAGCTTAGATCGGGCTAGCGAGTACCAAGAGACCCAGTACTTC.

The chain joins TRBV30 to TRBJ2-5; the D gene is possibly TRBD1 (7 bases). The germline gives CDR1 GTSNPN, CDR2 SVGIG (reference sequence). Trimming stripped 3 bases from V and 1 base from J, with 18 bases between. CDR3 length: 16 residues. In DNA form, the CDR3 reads TGTGCCTGGAGCCGATCGGGGGACAGCGGCCAAGAGACCCAGTACTTC. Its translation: CAWSRSGDSGQETQYF.

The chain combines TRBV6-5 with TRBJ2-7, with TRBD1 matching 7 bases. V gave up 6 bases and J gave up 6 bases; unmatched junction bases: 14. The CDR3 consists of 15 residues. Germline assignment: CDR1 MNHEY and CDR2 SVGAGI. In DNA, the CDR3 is TGTGCCAGCAGCTTCAATATGGCCCAGGGGGTCGAGCAGTACTTC. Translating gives CASSFNMAQGVEQYF.

The CDR3 DNA reads as TGCAGCGTTGAAGATCTGGAGACTAGCGGGCTCTACGAGCAGTACTTC. This gives the protein CSVEDLETSGLYEQYF. The V gene is TRBV29-1, the J gene TRBJ2-7; 10 bases are shared with TRBD2. The CDR3 sequence is 16 residues long. V shed 0 bases, J shed 3 bases, and the junction held 8 bases outside the gene matches. Germline V gene data show CDR1 as SQVTM and CDR2 as ANQGSEA.

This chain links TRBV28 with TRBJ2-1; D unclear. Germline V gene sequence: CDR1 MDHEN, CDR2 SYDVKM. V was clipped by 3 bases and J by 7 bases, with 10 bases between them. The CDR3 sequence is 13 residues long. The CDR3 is CASSFAGQNEQFF. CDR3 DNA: TGTGCCAGCAGTTTTGCAGGCCAGAATGAGCAGTTCTTC.

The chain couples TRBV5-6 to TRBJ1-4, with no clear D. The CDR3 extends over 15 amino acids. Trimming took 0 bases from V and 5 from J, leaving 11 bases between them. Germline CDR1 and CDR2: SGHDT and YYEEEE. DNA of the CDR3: TGTGCCAGCAGCTTGGGAGGGATACTAAATGAAAAACTGTTTTTT. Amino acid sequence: CASSLGGILNEKLFF.

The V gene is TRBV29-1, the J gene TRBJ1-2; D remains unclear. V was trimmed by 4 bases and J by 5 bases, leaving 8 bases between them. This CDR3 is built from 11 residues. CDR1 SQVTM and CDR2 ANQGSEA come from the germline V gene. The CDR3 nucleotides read TGCAGCGTTGTAACGGGGTATGGCTACACCTTC. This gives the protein CSVVTGYGYTF.

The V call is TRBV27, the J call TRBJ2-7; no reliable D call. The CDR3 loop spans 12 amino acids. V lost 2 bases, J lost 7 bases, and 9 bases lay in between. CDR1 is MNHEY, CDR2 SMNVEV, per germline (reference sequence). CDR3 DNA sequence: TGTGCCAGCAGTTTAACCGACGGGGAGCAGTACTTC. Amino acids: CASSLTDGEQYF.

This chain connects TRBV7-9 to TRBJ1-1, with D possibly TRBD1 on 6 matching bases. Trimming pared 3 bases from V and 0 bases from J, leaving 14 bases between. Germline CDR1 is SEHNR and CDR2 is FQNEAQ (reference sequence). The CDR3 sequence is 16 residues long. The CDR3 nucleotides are TGTGCCAGCAGCTTCGCAGCACAGGGAATGAACACTGAAGCTTTCTTT. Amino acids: CASSFAAQGMNTEAFF.

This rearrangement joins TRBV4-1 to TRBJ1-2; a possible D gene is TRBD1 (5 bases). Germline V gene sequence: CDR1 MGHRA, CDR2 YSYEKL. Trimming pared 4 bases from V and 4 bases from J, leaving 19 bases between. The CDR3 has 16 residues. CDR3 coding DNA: TGCGCCAGCAGCCCTCTCGGGCAGGGTGCGGTCTATGGCTACACCTTC. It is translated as CASSPLGQGAVYGYTF.

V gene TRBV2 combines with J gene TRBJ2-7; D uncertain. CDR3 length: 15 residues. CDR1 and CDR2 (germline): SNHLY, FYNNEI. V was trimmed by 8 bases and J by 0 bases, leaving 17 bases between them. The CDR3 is CASPLGRLNSYEQYF. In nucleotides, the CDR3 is TGTGCCAGCCCCCTCGGCAGGCTTAACTCCTACGAGCAGTACTTC.

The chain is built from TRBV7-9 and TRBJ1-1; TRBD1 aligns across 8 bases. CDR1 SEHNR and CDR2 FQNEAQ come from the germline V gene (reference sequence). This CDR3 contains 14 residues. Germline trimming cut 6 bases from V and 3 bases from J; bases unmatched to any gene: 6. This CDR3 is CASRAGGFDTEAFF. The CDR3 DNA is TGTGCCAGCAGAGCAGGGGGCTTCGACACTGAAGCTTTCTTT.

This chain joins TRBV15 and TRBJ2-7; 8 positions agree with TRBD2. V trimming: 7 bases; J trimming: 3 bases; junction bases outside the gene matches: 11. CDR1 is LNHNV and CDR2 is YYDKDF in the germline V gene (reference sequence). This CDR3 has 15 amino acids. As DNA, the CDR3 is TGTGCCACCAAGGAAGAAGCGGGAGTCGGCTACGAGCAGTACTTC. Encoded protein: CATKEEAGVGYEQYF.

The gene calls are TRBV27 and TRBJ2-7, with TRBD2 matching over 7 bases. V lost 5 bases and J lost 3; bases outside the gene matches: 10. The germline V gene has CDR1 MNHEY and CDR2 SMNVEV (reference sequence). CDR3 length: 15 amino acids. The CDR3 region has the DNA TGTGCCAGCAGTCCCAGACTAGCCACCTACTACGAGCAGTACTTC. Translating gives CASSPRLATYYEQYF.

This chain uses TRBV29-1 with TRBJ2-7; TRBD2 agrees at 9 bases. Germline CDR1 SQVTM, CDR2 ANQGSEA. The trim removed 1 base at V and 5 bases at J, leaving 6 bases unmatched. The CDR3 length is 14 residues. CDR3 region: CSVEGAGGRHEQYF. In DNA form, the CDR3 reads TGCAGCGTTGAAGGGGCGGGAGGGCGTCACGAGCAGTACTTC.

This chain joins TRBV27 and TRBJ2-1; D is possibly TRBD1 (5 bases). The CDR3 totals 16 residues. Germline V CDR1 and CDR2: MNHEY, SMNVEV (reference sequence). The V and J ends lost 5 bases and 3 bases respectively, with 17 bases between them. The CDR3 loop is CASSPLSRQYYNEQFF. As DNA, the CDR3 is TGTGCCAGCAGTCCACTAAGCCGACAGTACTACAATGAGCAGTTCTTC.

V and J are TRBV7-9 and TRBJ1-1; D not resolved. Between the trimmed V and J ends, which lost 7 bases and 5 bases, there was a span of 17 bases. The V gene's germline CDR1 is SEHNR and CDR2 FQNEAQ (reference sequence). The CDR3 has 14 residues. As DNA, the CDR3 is TGTGCCAGCACCGTGAAAGTTGACGGGACTGAAGCTTTCTTT. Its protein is CASTVKVDGTEAFF. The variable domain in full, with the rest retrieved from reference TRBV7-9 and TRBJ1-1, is DTGVSQNPRHKITKRGQNVTFRCDPISEHNRLYWYRQTLGQGPEFLTYFQNEAQLEKSRLLSDRFSAERPKGSFSTLEIQRTEQGDSAMYLCASTVKVDGTEAFFGQGTRLTVV.

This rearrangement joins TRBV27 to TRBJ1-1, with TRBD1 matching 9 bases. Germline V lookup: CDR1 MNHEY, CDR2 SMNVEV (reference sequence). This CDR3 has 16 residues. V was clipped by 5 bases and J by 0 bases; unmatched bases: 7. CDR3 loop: CASSPGQGGMNTEAFF. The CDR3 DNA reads TGTGCCAGCAGTCCGGGACAGGGTGGAATGAACACTGAAGCTTTCTTT.

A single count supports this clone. CDR3: CASSLGLAGGEYNEQFF. CDR3 sequence (DNA): TGTGCCAGCAGCTTAGGACTAGCGGGAGGGGAATACAATGAGCAGTTCTTC. This rearrangement joins TRBV7-6 to TRBJ2-1; the match to TRBD2 covers 14 bases. V trimming: 1 base; J trimming: 4 bases; junction bases outside the gene matches: 3. The CDR3 totals 17 residues. Per germline, CDR1 SGHVS and CDR2 FNYEAQ.

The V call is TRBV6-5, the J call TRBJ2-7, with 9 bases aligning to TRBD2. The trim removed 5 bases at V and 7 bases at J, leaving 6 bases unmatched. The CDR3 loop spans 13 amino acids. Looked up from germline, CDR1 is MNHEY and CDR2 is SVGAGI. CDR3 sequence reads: CASSPTSGWEQYF. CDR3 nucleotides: TGTGCCAGCAGTCCGACTAGCGGTTGGGAGCAGTACTTC.